Below, one T cell receptor beta chain is given with its context. In the original analysis: Between-group CDR3 differences, defined by clinicopathological status, yielded a distant-metastasis classifier for papillary thyroid cancer. TCRdb reprocessed the PCR reads via MiXCR. The V and J calls, along with clone size, are taken from TCRdb and not from the paper's own processing. The sample yields around 19,000 clones, over 30% seen once. These data belong to a study of metastatic and nonmetastatic thyroid tumors. Before thyroid surgery, none of the patients had received any treatment. Germline-derived CDR1 and CDR2 are MGHRA and YSYEKL. The CDR3 loop spans 15 amino acids. Trimming removed 7 bases at V and 2 bases at J, with 18 bases between.

The rearrangement joins TRBV4-1 to TRBJ2-7; TRBD2 is a possible D gene (5 bases). The TCR was taken from a female donor with papillary thyroid cancer or a benign thyroid nodule (not recorded which). Some clones in this sample may be carry-over from other donors' samples. Source material: blood. CDR3 nucleotides: TGCGCCAGCATCCATGATTACCGAGGGCCCTACGAGCAGTACTTC. Its translation: CASIHDYRGPYEQYF.